Here is one T cell receptor (beta chain) with its context. V lost 1 base, J lost 1 base, and 5 bases stayed unmatched. The CDR3 totals 16 residues. CDR1 and CDR2 from the germline V gene are LGHDT and YNNKEL (reference sequence). Authors' data handling: Reference gene primer amplification gave estimated nucleated cell counts. Sequencing was performed with immunoSEQ multiplex PCR; in TCRdb, only in-frame clones are kept and a portion is missing. For V, J and clone size, that table is used; D and trimming come from the DNA. The table lists a few hundred thousand clones, approximately 90% of them singletons, with approximately 12% in the top ten. The sample is drawn from a study of blood T cell repertoires in COVID-19. Turning to the study itself: Collection of acute and convalescent COVID-19 samples took place in the United States, Italy and Spain. T cells, B-cell-depleted T cells, or PBMCs provided the cDNA or gDNA that served as material.

The chain carries TRBV3-1 (or the pseudogene TRBV3-2) and TRBJ2-5; 8 bases are shared with TRBD2. The sample was peripheral blood. The sequence was collected from a woman aged 60-75 years with acute or convalescent COVID-19. The CDR3 protein is CASSQGDGGAQETQYF. For the CDR3, the DNA is TGTGCCAGCAGCCAAGGTGACGGGGGGGCCCAAGAGACCCAGTACTTC.